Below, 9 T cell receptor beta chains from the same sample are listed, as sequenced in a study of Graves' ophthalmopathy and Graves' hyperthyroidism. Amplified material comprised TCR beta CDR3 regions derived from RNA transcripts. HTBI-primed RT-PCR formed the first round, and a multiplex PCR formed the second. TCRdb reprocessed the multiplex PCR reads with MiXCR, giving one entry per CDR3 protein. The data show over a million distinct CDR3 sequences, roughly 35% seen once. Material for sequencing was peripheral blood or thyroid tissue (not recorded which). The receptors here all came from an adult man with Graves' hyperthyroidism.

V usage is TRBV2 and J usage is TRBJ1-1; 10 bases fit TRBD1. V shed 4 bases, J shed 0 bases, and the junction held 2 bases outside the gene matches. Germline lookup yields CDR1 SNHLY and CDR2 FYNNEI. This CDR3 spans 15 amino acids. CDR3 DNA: TGTGCCAGCAGTGGACAGGGGGCTGTGAACACTGAAGCTTTCTTT. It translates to CASSGQGAVNTEAFF.

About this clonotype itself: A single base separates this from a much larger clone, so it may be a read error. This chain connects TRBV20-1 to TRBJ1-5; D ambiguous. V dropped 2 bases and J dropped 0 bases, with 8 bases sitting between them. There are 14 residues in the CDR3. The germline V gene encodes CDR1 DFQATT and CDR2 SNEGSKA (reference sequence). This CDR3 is CSARLAVSNQPQHF. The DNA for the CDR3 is TGCAGTGCTAGACTAGCGGTTAGCAATCAGCCCCAGCATTTT.

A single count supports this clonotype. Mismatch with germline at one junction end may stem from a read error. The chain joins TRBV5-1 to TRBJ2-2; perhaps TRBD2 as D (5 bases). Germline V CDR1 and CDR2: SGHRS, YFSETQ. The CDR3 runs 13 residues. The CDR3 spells CASSLLGTGEPFF. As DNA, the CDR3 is TGCGCCAGCAGCTTGTTGGGCACCGGGGAGCCGTTTTTT.

The CDR3 DNA is TGTGCCAGCAGTGGTGAAGGGCGAACTGAAGCTTTCTTT. Translation gives CASSGEGRTEAFF. The chain combines TRBV2 with TRBJ1-1; D gene ambiguous. The CDR3 loop spans 13 amino acids. Germline CDR1 reads SNHLY; CDR2 reads FYNNEI. Trimming cost V 4 bases and J 5 bases, with 11 bases left between them.

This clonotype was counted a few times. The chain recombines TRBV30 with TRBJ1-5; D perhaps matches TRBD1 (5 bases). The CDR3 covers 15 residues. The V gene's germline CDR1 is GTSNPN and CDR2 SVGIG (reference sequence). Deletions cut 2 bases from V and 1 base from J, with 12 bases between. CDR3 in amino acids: CAWSSGVRSNQPQHF. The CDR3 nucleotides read TGTGCCTGGAGTTCGGGGGTTCGAAGCAATCAGCCCCAGCATTTT.

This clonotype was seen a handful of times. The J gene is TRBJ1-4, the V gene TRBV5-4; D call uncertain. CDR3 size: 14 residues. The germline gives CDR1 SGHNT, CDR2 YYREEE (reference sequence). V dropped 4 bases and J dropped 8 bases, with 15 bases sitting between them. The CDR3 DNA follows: TGTGCCAGCAGCCCACAAGGGCAGCAGGAAAAACTGTTTTTT. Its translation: CASSPQGQQEKLFF.

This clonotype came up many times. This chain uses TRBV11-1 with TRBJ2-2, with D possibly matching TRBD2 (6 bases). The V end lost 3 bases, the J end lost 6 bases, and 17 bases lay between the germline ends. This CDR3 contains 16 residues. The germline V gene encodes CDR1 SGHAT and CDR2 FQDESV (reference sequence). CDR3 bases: TGTGCCAGCAGCTTCGGAGGGTTTAGTATGCCCGGGGAGCTGTTTTTT. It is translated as CASSFGGFSMPGELFF.

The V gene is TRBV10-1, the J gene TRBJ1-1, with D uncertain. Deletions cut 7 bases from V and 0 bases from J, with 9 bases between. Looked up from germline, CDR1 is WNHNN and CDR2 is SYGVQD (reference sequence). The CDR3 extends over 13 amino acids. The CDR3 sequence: CASTRTVNTEAFF. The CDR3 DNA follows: TGCGCCAGCACCCGAACAGTGAACACTGAAGCTTTCTTT.

The CDR3 DNA sequence: TGTGCCAGCAGCGATACAGGGGGCGGTTTCCAGCCCCAGCATTTT. This translates into CASSDTGGGFQPQHF. V gene TRBV2 combines with J gene TRBJ1-5; 9 bases agree with TRBD1. J lost 7 bases, V lost 6 bases, and 10 bases had no gene match. The CDR3 extends over 15 amino acids. Per the germline V gene, CDR1 is SNHLY and CDR2 is FYNNEI.